These T cell receptor beta chains were read from a single sample in a study of human T cells and chemical hapten exposure. One entry per CDR3 protein results from TCRdb running MiXCR on the RACE reads. This sample yields under 450,000 distinct CDR3 sequences, of which roughly 4.8% are seen a single time; approximately 2.1% belongs to the top ten. This specimen consisted of whole blood, obtained in connection with sensitization to the hapten diphenylcyclopropenone (DPC). These receptors were obtained from a woman between 50 and 59 years old with alopecia areata. Some clones in this sample may be carry-over from other donors' samples. CDR3s include the opening cysteine and the closing phenylalanine or tryptophan. A D gene is named only where the DNA matches it firmly. Expanded clones are given a class, and other clones once, few, many or no size at all.

j_call | clone_size | d_call | v_call | cdr3_nt | cdr3_aa
TRBJ2-4 | . | . | TRBV6-2/TRBV6-3 | TGTGCCAGCAGCCTCACCGTGGCCCTGGACGACATTCAGTACTTC | CASSLTVALDDIQYF
TRBJ2-1 | . | . | TRBV12-3/TRBV12-4 | TGTGCCAGCAGTTTCGGGACACCCGGGTGGGAGCAGTTCTTC | CASSFGTPGWEQFF
TRBJ2-3 | few | . | TRBV20-1 | TGCAGTGCCCAAGCCCCAGGAGTCACAGATACGCAGTATTTT | CSAQAPGVTDTQYF
TRBJ2-3 | many | . | TRBV2 | TGTGCCAGCAGTGCACCCCTTCTGTCAGATACGCAGTATTTT | CASSAPLLSDTQYF
TRBJ2-3 | . | . | TRBV15 | TGTGCCACCAGCAGAGATAGAGCCAGCACAGATACGCAGTATTTT | CATSRDRASTDTQYF
TRBJ1-4 | few | . | TRBV4-3 | TGCGCCAGCAGCCAGGTCTTCGGCCGGGTTAATGAAAAACTGTTTTTT | CASSQVFGRVNEKLFF
TRBJ2-3 | many | . | TRBV29-1 | TGCAGCGTGAAGGACAGCGCCACAGATACGCAGTATTTT | CSVKDSATDTQYF
TRBJ2-6 | . | . | TRBV3-1 | TGTGCCAGCAGCCAACTGATGACCTCTGGGGCCAACGTCCTGACTTTC | CASSQLMTSGANVLTF
TRBJ2-7 | many | . | TRBV10-3 | TGTGCCATCAGTGAGTCGGAACGGGCGACCTACGAGCAGTACTTC | CAISESERATYEQYF
TRBJ1-3 | . | . | TRBV6-6 | TGTGCCAGCAGTTACTCGAAAGCCTCTGGAAACACCATATATTTT | CASSYSKASGNTIYF
TRBJ2-2 | many | TRBD2 | TRBV20-1 | TGCAGTGCCTCCCCCGGCGGGGGGGCCACCGGGGAGCTGTTTTTT | CSASPGGGATGELFF
TRBJ2-1 | many | . | TRBV25-1 | TGTGCCAGCAGTGTAAGGGGCAGCTTTTCCTACAATGAGCAGTTCTTC | CASSVRGSFSYNEQFF
TRBJ2-7 | few | . | TRBV10-1 | TGCGCCAGCAGTGAGAAACAGGCCAGCTCCTACGAGCAGTACTTC | CASSEKQASSYEQYF
TRBJ1-2 | many | . | TRBV6-2/TRBV6-3 | TGTGCCAGCAGTTACGTGGCAGGGGCGAGCTATGGCTACACCTTC | CASSYVAGASYGYTF
TRBJ2-5 | many | . | TRBV9 | TGTGCCAGCAGTCGTGCAGGAACGGAGACCCAGTACTTC | CASSRAGTETQYF
TRBJ2-3 | . | TRBD1 | TRBV9 | TGTGCCAGCAGCCATCCTCCCGGACAGGGAAGCGGTACGCAGTATTTT | CASSHPPGQGSGTQYF
TRBJ2-3 | many | TRBD2 | TRBV10-3 | TGTGCCACCCTCAAAAGACTAGCGGGAGGTAGCACAGATACGCAGTATTTT | CATLKRLAGGSTDTQYF
TRBJ2-1 | many | TRBD2 | TRBV4-2 | TGTGCCAGCAGCCAAGGAGTAGCGGGGGGGAATGAGCAGTTCTTC | CASSQGVAGGNEQFF
TRBJ2-7 | many | . | TRBV7-9 | TGTGCCAGCAGCTTATCCCGAGACCATTCACAGGGAAAGGAGCAGTACTTC | CASSLSRDHSQGKEQYF
TRBJ2-5 | many | . | TRBV29-1 | TGCAGCGTTGAGGGAAGATACCAAGAGACCCAGTACTTC | CSVEGRYQETQYF
TRBJ2-7 | . | . | TRBV28 | TGTGCCAGCAGGGCCGAGGGCGTCCGCTCCTACGAGCAGTACTTC | CASRAEGVRSYEQYF
TRBJ2-5 | few | . | TRBV14 | TGTGCCAGCAGCCAAGATATTGGTGGGGAAGAGACCCAGTACTTC | CASSQDIGGEETQYF
TRBJ2-2 | many | . | TRBV29-1 | TGCAGCGTTAGTATGGACACCGGGGAGCTGTTTTTT | CSVSMDTGELFF
TRBJ2-5 | . | . | TRBV10-3 | TGTGCCATCACCTCAAGGTTAGGAGAGACCCAGTACTTC | CAITSRLGETQYF
TRBJ2-3 | few | . | TRBV19 | TGTGCCAGTAGTATAACCGGTGGGAGCACAGATACGCAGTATTTT | CASSITGGSTDTQYF
TRBJ2-5 | many | . | TRBV5-1 | TGCGCCAGCAGCTTTCGGGACCGGCGGGAGACCCAGTACTTC | CASSFRDRRETQYF
TRBJ2-7 | many | . | TRBV6-1 | TGTGCCAGCAGTGAAAACAGGGTCTACGAGCAGTACTTC | CASSENRVYEQYF
TRBJ1-3 | many | . | TRBV9 | TGTGCCAGCAGTGACGGCTCTGGAAACACCATATATTTT | CASSDGSGNTIYF
TRBJ2-7 | many | TRBD1 | TRBV12-3/TRBV12-4 | TGTGCCAGCAGTCGACAGGGCAACTCGAGGTACGAGCAGTACTTC | CASSRQGNSRYEQYF
TRBJ2-7 | few | . | TRBV12-3/TRBV12-4 | TGTGCCAGCGCCAGGGGCTACGAGCAGTACTTC | CASARGYEQYF
TRBJ2-3 | . | TRBD1 | TRBV10-3 | TGTGCCATCAGTGATGAAACAGGGGCAGATACGCAGTATTTT | CAISDETGADTQYF
TRBJ2-1 | . | . | TRBV5-7 | TGTGCCAGCAGCCCCGGGGAACACTCCTACAATGAGCAGTTCTTC | CASSPGEHSYNEQFF
TRBJ2-3 | many | . | TRBV6-6 | TGTGCCAGCAGTTCCTCCGGCGCCCTGTGGGGAGATACGCAGTATTTT | CASSSSGALWGDTQYF
TRBJ1-4 | many | . | TRBV7-3 | TGTGCCAGCAGCCCCCAGGACAGCGGAAATGGGTTTTTT | CASSPQDSGNGFF
TRBJ2-1 | few | TRBD2 | TRBV5-6 | TGTGCCAGCAGCTCAATTAATACAATTTTCCTCAGCAGCGGGGGTAGCTACAATGAGCAGTTCTTC | CASSSINTIFLSSGGSYNEQFF
TRBJ1-5 | many | . | TRBV6-1 | TGTGCCAGCGCTCTTGAGGGGGGGCTCAATCAGCCCCAGCATTTT | CASALEGGLNQPQHF
TRBJ2-7 | . | . | TRBV5-1 | TGCGCCAGCAGCTTGGCCGATCGGGGAAGTGCCTACGAGCAGTACTTC | CASSLADRGSAYEQYF
TRBJ2-5 | few | . | TRBV5-6 | TGTGCCAGCAGCTTGCGCGCGGGGGCAGAGACCCAGTACTTC | CASSLRAGAETQYF